This T cell receptor (beta chain) derives from a study of blood T cell repertoires in COVID-19. On the study more broadly: Acute-phase and convalescent COVID-19 samples originated in the United States, Italy and Spain. From T cells, B-cell-depleted T cells, or PBMCs came the material, which was cDNA or gDNA.

The authors' processing: Reference gene primer amplification in the assay estimated nucleated cell counts. Data came from immunoSEQ multiplex PCR; TCRdb stores just in-frame clones and leaves some out. V, J and clone size reflect that table, while D and trimming were determined from the DNA. The sample has 24,000 or so clones, roughly 85% seen once; the top ten hold roughly an eighth. What was sequenced was peripheral blood. This clonotype originated in a woman over 75 with active or convalescent COVID-19.

The CDR3 region has the DNA TGCGCCAGCAGCCAGGACGGGGGGGCGAAGCAGTTCTTC. Protein sequence: CASSQDGGAKQFF. The gene calls are TRBV4-3 and TRBJ2-1; 8 bases are shared with TRBD2. The J segment lost 11 bases and the V segment lost 3 bases, leaving 6 bases of the junction unmatched. Germline CDR1 and CDR2: LGHNA and YSLEER. The CDR3 is made up of 13 amino acids.